Each of the 5 T cell receptor beta chains below was sequenced from the same sample in a study of blood T cell repertoires in COVID-19. Assay: immunoSEQ multiplex PCR; the TCRdb copy retains only in-frame clones and omits some. Of nearly 70,000 clones in the sample, roughly 90% are singletons; the top ten hold 7.3%. The sequenced sample consisted of peripheral blood. The receptor set was obtained from a man aged 40-49 years with COVID-19, enrolled during active disease.

The J gene is TRBJ1-1, the V gene TRBV15; no clear D. Trimming shortened V by 2 bases and J by 6 bases, and 19 bases separated the two germline ends. Germline lookup yields CDR1 LNHNV and CDR2 YYDKDF (reference sequence). The CDR3 covers 16 residues. CDR3: CATSRLAAGTRPEAFF. In DNA, the CDR3 is TGTGCCACCAGCAGATTGGCGGCGGGTACGAGACCTGAAGCTTTCTTT.

This clone turned up a few times. V usage is TRBV7-9 and J usage is TRBJ1-5; TRBD1 aligns across 7 bases. There are 14 residues in the CDR3. Germline V gives CDR1 SEHNR, CDR2 FQNEAQ (reference sequence). V gave up 1 base and J gave up 9 bases; unmatched junction bases: 6. The CDR3: CASSLGQGMAPQHF. The CDR3 nucleotides are TGTGCCAGCAGCTTAGGACAGGGAATGGCGCCCCAGCATTTT.

V gene TRBV27 combines with J gene TRBJ1-1; the D gene is possibly TRBD1 (6 bases). The CDR3 has 14 amino acids. CDR1 MNHEY and CDR2 SMNVEV come from the germline V gene (reference sequence). Trimming cost V 4 bases and J 9 bases, with 18 bases left between them. In DNA, the CDR3 is TGTGCCAGCAGTTCCTCGACCAGGGGTTGGAAAGCTTTCTTT. Translating it yields CASSSSTRGWKAFF.

The chain has TRBV30 and TRBJ1-1; TRBD1 agrees at 12 bases. This CDR3 region has 14 residues. V was pared by 3 bases and J by 8 bases, with 7 bases of the junction left unmatched. In germline, CDR1 is GTSNPN, CDR2 SVGIG (reference sequence). The CDR3 loop reads CAWRRGQGAREAFF. For the CDR3, the DNA is TGTGCCTGGAGACGGGGACAGGGGGCCAGAGAAGCTTTCTTT.

The chain carries TRBV6-6 and TRBJ2-1; tentative D call: TRBD1 (5 bases). The CDR3 has 15 residues. V was pared by 0 bases and J by 5 bases, with 11 bases between. CDR1 is MNHNY, CDR2 SVGAGI, per germline (reference sequence). The CDR3 sequence is CASSYSQAGNNEQFF. The CDR3 region has the DNA TGTGCCAGCAGTTACTCCCAGGCAGGGAACAATGAGCAGTTCTTC.